A selection of T cell receptor beta chains follows, all from one sample in a study of high-grade serous ovarian cancer treatment subgroups. Sequencing was performed with immunoSEQ multiplex PCR; in TCRdb, only in-frame clones are kept and a portion is missing. The table records some 6,000 clones, 79% of them present only once. Input material: tumor tissue. These receptors were collected from a human donor with high-grade serous ovarian cancer. Each CDR3 is given with its conserved first and last residue. The D gene is left open where the match is weak. Rows give clone size only sometimes, using once, few, many, or a class for an expanded clone.

TRBV18,TRBJ2-7,16,.,TRBD1,CASSRGQGSKFYEQYF,TGTGCCAGCTCACGAGGACAGGGGAGCAAGTTCTACGAGCAGTACTTC
TRBV20-1,TRBJ1-2,11,.,.,CGAGGAGGYTF,TGCGGGGCGGGGGGCGCGGGGGGCTACACCTTC
TRBV7-7,TRBJ1-3,15,.,.,CASSAGQNSGNTIYF,TGTGCCAGCAGCGCGGGACAAAACTCTGGAAACACCATATATTTT
TRBV5-4,TRBJ1-2,13,.,.,CASSFAGLEGYTF,TGTGCCAGCAGCTTTGCGGGCCTGGAGGGCTACACCTTC
TRBV11-2,TRBJ1-1,14,few,.,CASSYLGYRAEAFF,TGTGCCAGCAGCTATCTAGGGTATAGGGCTGAAGCTTTCTTT
TRBV2,TRBJ2-5,16,.,TRBD2,CASSEGIAGGQETQYF,TGTGCCAGCAGTGAAGGAATAGCGGGGGGCCAGGAGACCCAGTACTTC
TRBV9,TRBJ1-1,12,.,.,CASSSGVAEAFF,TGTGCCAGCAGCTCAGGGGTGGCTGAAGCTTTCTTT
TRBV18,TRBJ1-3,17,.,TRBD1,CASSPQFGTASGNTIYF,TGTGCCAGCTCACCGCAATTTGGGACAGCCTCTGGAAACACCATATATTTT
TRBV7-9,TRBJ1-1,15,few,.,CASSLGGVMNTEAFF,TGTGCCAGCAGCTTAGGTGGAGTGATGAACACTGAAGCTTTCTTT
TRBV4-1,TRBJ2-7,15,.,.,CASSQDWGGAAVQYF,TGCGCCAGCAGCCAAGATTGGGGCGGGGCGGCTGTGCAGTACTTC
TRBV19,TRBJ2-7,15,.,TRBD1,CASSPDRGGLYEQYF,TGTGCCAGTAGCCCAGACAGGGGCGGCCTCTACGAGCAGTACTTC
TRBV2,TRBJ1-2,13,.,.,CASSETDIWGYTF,TGTGCCAGCAGTGAGACGGACATCTGGGGCTACACCTTC
TRBV2,TRBJ2-5,12,once,TRBD1,CASNDRGETQYF,TGTGCCAGCAACGACAGGGGAGAGACCCAGTACTTC
TRBV7-6,TRBJ2-7,14,.,TRBD1,CASSLGTGVNEQYF,TGTGCCAGCAGCCTGGGGACAGGGGTAAACGAGCAGTACTTC
TRBV21-1,TRBJ1-2,14,.,.,CASSEQNLTYGYTF,TGTGCCAGCAGCGAACAGAACCTCACTTATGGCTACACCTTC
TRBV18,TRBJ1-5,14,.,TRBD1,CASSRQGFNQPQHF,TGTGCCAGCTCACGACAGGGATTCAATCAGCCCCAGCATTTT
TRBV2,TRBJ1-2,14,.,TRBD1,CASKSGTGEEGYTF,TGTGCCAGCAAAAGCGGGACAGGGGAAGAGGGCTACACCTTC
TRBV19,TRBJ1-3,15,.,.,CASSIEGNSGNTIYF,TGTGCCAGTAGTATAGAAGGCAACTCTGGAAACACCATATATTTT
TRBV7-9,TRBJ1-2,13,.,.,CASSYPLERGYTF,TGTGCCAGCAGCTACCCCCTGGAGCGCGGCTACACCTTC
TRBV11-1,TRBJ2-5,13,.,.,CASSLGPWETQYF,TGTGCCAGCAGCTTAGGGCCCTGGGAGACCCAGTACTTC
TRBV19,TRBJ1-3,15,.,.,CASSTWPGSGNTIYF,TGTGCCAGTAGTACCTGGCCGGGCTCCGGAAACACCATATATTTT
TRBV5-1,TRBJ1-2,15,once,.,CASSLGQRGTYGYTF,TGCGCCAGCAGCTTAGGACAGCGGGGAACCTATGGCTACACCTTC
TRBV6-1,TRBJ1-2,14,.,.,CASSEGWQSRGYTF,TGTGCCAGCAGTGAAGGGTGGCAGTCGCGAGGCTACACCTTC
TRBV6-5,TRBJ2-7,15,.,.,CASSSSDAGPYEQYF,TGTGCCAGCAGTTCCTCGGACGCAGGGCCCTACGAGCAGTACTTC
TRBV7-2,TRBJ2-3,16,.,TRBD2,CASSSYGGGNADTQYF,TGTGCCAGCAGCTCTTACGGCGGGGGGAACGCAGATACGCAGTATTTT
TRBV10-2,TRBJ1-1,14,.,.,CASRLNRPLAEAFF,TGCGCCAGCAGGCTTAACAGACCCCTCGCCGAAGCTTTCTTT